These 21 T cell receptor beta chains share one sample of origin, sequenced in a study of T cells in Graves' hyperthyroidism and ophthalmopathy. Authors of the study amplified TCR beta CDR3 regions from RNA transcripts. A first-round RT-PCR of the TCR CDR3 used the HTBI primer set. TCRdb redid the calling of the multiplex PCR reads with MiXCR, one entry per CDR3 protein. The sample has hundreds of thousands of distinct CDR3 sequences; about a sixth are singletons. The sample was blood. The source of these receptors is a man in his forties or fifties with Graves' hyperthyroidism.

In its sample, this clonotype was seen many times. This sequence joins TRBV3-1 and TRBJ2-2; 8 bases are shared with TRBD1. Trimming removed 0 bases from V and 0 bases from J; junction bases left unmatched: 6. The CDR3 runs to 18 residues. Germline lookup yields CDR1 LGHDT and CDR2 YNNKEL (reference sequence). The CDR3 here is CASSQDLGQGSNTGELFF. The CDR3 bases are TGTGCCAGCAGCCAAGATCTTGGACAGGGCTCGAACACCGGGGAGCTGTTTTTT.

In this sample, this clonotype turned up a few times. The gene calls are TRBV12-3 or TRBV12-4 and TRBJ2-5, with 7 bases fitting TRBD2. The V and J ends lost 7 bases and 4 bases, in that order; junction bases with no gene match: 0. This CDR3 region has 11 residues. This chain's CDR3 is CASTGGETQYF. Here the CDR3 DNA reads TGTGCCAGCACGGGGGGAGAGACCCAGTACTTC.

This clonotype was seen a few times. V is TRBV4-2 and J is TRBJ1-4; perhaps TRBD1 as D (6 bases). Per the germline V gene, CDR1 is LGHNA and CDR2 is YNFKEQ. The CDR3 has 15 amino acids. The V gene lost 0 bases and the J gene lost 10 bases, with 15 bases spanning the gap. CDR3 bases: TGTGCCAGCAGCCAAGAGAACAGGGAGGTTAGAAAACTGTTTTTT. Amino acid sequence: CASSQENREVRKLFF.

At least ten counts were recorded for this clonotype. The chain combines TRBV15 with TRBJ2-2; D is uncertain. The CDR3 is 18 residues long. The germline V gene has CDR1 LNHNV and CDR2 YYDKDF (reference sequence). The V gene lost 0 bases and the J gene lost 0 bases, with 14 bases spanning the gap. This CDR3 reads CATSRDLQAIANTGELFF. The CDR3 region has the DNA TGTGCCACCAGCAGAGATCTGCAGGCTATCGCGAACACCGGGGAGCTGTTTTTT.

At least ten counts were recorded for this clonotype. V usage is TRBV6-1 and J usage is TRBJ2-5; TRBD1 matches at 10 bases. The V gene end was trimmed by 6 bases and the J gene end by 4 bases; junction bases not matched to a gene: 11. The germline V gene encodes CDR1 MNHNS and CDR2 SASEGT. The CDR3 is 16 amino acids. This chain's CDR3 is CASRTGTRTGGETQYF. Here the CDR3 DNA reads TGTGCCAGCAGAACGGGAACGCGGACAGGGGGAGAGACCCAGTACTTC.

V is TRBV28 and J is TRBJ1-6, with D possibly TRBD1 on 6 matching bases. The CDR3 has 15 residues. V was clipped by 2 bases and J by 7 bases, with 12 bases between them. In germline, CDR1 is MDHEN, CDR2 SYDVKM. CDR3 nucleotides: TGTGCCAGCAGTTTAGGGGGGCTCACAAATTCACCCCTCCACTTT. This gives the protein CASSLGGLTNSPLHF.

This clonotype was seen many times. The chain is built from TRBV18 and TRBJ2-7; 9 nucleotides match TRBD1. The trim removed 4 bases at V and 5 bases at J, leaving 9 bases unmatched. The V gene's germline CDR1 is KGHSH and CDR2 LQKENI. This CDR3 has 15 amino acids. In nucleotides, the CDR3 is TGTGCCAGCTCACTACCGGGACAGGGAGTCCACGAGCAGTACTTC. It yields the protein CASSLPGQGVHEQYF.

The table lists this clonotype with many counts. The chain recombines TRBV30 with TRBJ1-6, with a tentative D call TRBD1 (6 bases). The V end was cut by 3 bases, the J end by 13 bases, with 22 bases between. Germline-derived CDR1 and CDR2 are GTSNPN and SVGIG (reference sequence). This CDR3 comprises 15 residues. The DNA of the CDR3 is TGTGCCTGGAGACCCGGACGGAGGCAGGGGCTCCCCCTCCACTTT. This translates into CAWRPGRRQGLPLHF.

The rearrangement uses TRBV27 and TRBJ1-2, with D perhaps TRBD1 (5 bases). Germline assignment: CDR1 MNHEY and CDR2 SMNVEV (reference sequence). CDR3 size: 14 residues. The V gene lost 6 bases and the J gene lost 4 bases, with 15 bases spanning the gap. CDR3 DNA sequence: TGTGCCAGCAGCCGCAACGGGGGAAGCTATGGCTACACCTTC. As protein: CASSRNGGSYGYTF.

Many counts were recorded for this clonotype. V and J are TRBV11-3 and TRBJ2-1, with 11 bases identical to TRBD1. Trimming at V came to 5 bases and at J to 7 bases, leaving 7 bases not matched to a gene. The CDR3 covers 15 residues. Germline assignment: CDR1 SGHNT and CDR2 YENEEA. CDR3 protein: CASSARDRGTNEQFF. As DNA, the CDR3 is TGTGCCAGCAGCGCCCGGGACAGGGGGACAAATGAGCAGTTCTTC.

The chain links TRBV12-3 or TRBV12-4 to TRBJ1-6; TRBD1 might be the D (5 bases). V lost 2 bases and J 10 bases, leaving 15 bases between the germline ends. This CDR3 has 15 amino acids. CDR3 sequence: CASSLFGQGDSPLHF. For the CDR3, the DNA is TGTGCCAGCAGTTTATTTGGCCAGGGAGACTCACCCCTCCACTTT.

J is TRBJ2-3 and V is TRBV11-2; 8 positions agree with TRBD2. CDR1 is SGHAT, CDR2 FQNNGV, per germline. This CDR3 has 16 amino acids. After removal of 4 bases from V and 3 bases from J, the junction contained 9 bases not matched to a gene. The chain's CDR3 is CASSSFAGGQTDTQYF. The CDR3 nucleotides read TGTGCCAGCAGCTCCTTTGCGGGGGGCCAGACAGATACGCAGTATTTT.

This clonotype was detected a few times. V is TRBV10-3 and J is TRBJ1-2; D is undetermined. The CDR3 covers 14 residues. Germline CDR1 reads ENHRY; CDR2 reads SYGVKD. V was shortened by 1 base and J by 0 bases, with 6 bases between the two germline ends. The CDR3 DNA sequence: TGTGCCATCAGTGAGTACACATCTAACTATGGCTACACCTTC. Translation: CAISEYTSNYGYTF.

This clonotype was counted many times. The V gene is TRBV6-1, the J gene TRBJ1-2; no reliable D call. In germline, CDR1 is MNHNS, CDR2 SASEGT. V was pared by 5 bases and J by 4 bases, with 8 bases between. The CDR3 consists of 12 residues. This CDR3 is CASSPRTYGYTF. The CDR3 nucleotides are TGTGCCAGCAGTCCCCGGACCTATGGCTACACCTTC.

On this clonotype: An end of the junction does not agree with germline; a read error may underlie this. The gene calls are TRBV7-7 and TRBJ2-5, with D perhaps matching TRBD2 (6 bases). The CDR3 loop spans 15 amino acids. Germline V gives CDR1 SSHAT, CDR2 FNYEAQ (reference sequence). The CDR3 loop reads CASSLVFGGQETQYF. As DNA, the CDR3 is TGTGCTAGCAGCTTAGTGTTCGGGGGTCAAGAGACCCAGTACTTC.

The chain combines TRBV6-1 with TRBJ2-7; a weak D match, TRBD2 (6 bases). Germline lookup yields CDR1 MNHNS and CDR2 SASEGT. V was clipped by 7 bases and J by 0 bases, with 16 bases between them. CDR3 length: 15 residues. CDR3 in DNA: TGTGCCAGCACTCCCTTTCTCGGGAGCTCCTACGAGCAGTACTTC. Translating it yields CASTPFLGSSYEQYF.

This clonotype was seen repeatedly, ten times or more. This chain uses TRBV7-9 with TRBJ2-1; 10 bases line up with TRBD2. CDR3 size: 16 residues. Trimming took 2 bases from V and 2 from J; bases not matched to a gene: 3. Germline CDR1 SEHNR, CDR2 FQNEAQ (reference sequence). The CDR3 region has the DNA TGTGCCAGCAGCTTATCGCTAGCGGGGGCCTACAATGAGCAGTTCTTC. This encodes CASSLSLAGAYNEQFF. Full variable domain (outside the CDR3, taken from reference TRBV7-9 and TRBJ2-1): DTGVSQNPRHKITKRGQNVTFRCDPISEHNRLYWYRQTLGQGPEFLTYFQNEAQLEKSRLLSDRFSAERPKGSFSTLEIQRTEQGDSAMYLCASSLSLAGAYNEQFFGPGTRLTVL.

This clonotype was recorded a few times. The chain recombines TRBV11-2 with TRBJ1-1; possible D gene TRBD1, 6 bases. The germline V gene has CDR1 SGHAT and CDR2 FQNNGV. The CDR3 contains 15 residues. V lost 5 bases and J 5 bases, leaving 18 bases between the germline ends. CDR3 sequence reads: CASSPRGGRGTEAFF. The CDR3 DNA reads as TGTGCCAGCAGCCCGAGGGGGGGGCGAGGGACTGAAGCTTTCTTT. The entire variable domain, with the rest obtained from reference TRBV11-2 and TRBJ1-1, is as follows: EAGVAQSPRYKIIEKRQSVAFWCNPISGHATLYWYQQILGQGPKLLIQFQNNGVVDDSQLPKDRFSAERLKGVDSTLKIQPAKLEDSAVYLCASSPRGGRGTEAFFGQGTRLTVV.

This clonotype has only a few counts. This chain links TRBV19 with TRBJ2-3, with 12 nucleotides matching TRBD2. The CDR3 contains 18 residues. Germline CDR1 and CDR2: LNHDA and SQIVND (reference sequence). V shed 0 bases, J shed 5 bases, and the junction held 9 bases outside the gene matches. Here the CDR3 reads CASSIDAPSGGAEDTQYF. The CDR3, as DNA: TGTGCCAGTAGTATAGACGCCCCTAGCGGGGGGGCCGAAGATACGCAGTATTTT.

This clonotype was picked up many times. CDR3 in amino acids: CASSEVDSPLHF. DNA of the CDR3: TGTGCCAGCAGTGAAGTTGATTCACCCCTCCACTTT. This chain connects TRBV2 to TRBJ1-6, with D hard to call. Germline CDR1 reads SNHLY; CDR2 reads FYNNEI. This CDR3 has 12 amino acids. V dropped 1 base and J dropped 8 bases, with 3 bases sitting between them.

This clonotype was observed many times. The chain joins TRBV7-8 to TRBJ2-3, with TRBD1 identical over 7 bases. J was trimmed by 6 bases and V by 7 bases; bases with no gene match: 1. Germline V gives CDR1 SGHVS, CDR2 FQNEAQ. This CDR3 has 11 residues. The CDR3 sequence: CASKTGDTQYF. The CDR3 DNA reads TGTGCCAGCAAGACAGGGGATACGCAGTATTTT.